This TCR beta chain appears in the sequencing data of a study of T-cell memory formation after mild COVID-19. TCRdb called the 5' RACE reads again in MiXCR, with one record for every CDR3 protein. Of 470,000 or so distinct CDR3 sequences listed, roughly 20% are singletons. Trimming removed 0 bases at V and 1 base at J, with 16 bases between. CDR3 length: 17 residues. Germline V gene data show CDR1 as SGHNT and CDR2 as YYREEE (reference sequence). The origin of this receptor is an adult woman who had mild COVID-19 (a few samples of this study predate the infection). Cell type and time point are not known. V gene TRBV5-4 combines with J gene TRBJ1-1; a weak D match, TRBD1 (6 bases). Sequencing was done on a sample of PBMCs or a T cell subset sorted from them (not recorded which). The CDR3 loop reads CASSLEGGAPANTEAFF. In DNA form, the CDR3 reads TGTGCCAGCAGCTTGGAGGGGGGGGCCCCTGCGAACACTGAAGCTTTCTTT.